The T cell receptor beta chain described here comes from a study of blood T cell repertoires in COVID-19. Study-wide background: Acute-phase and convalescent COVID-19 samples originated in the United States, Italy and Spain. PBMCs, B-cell-depleted T cells, or T cells provided the cDNA or gDNA that made up the material.

The Seattle patients, enrolled during active infection, were followed longitudinally. The germline V gene encodes CDR1 MGHRA and CDR2 YSYEKL. The CDR3 covers 15 residues. Deletions cut 0 bases from V and 4 bases from J, with 13 bases between. Under the authors' procedure: Counts of nucleated cells, estimated from reference gene primer amplification, were obtained. Sequencing was performed with immunoSEQ multiplex PCR; in TCRdb, only in-frame clones are kept and a portion is missing. Clone size and the V and J calls come from that table; the DNA yielded D and trimming. The data show around 160,000 clones, with approximately 87% seen just once and about a tenth held by the top ten.

The TCR sequence derives from a woman in her seventies with COVID-19, enrolled during active disease. This chain connects TRBV4-1 to TRBJ2-7; tentatively, D is TRBD2 (5 bases). Sample: peripheral blood. CDR3 protein: CASSQESGDYYEQYF. DNA of the CDR3: TGCGCCAGCAGCCAAGAGTCCGGCGACTATTACGAGCAGTACTTC.